Sequencing of this TCR beta chain was carried out in a study of blood T cells in healthy people across ages. This clonotype was counted only a few times. The antigen is not known. Study-level results: Strong correlation was found linking TCR beta diversity to naive T cell percentage. Long-lived donors carried more naive CD4+ cells and greater diversity than aged donors. Across the age range, TCR beta diversity per million T cells fell in a roughly linear way.

Combining a sample-barcoded 5' primer with a J-beta primer mix, a second PCR ran for roughly 6 to 12 cycles. All samples gave at least 2.5 million CDR3-containing paired-end reads. TCRdb reprocessed the 5' RACE reads via MiXCR and lists one record per CDR3 protein. Among about 1.5 million distinct CDR3 sequences listed, roughly 40% were seen once. This TCR derives from a woman aged 18-30 years in good health. The sequencing sample was made of blood.

This CDR3 is CASSGETGGRGELFF. CDR3 nucleotides: TGCGCCAGCAGCGGTGAGACAGGGGGTCGCGGGGAGCTGTTTTTT. The chain recombines TRBV5-1 with TRBJ2-2; 9 nucleotides line up with TRBD1. The trim removed 4 bases at V and 7 bases at J, leaving 8 bases unmatched. Looked up from germline, CDR1 is SGHRS and CDR2 is YFSETQ. The CDR3 is 15 residues long.